This T cell receptor beta chain was retrieved from a study of early T cells in non-severe SARS-CoV-2 infection. Across the study: Sequencing targeted bulk RNA from unsorted whole blood, leaving chains unpaired.

A single record per CDR3 protein comes from TCRdb applying MiXCR to the 5' RACE reads. The table lists approximately 35,000 distinct CDR3 sequences, approximately 7.1% of them singletons, with about an eighth in the top ten. CDR1 is SGHVS, CDR2 FQNEAQ, per germline. This CDR3 is built from 17 residues. Trimming took 2 bases from V and 0 from J; bases not matched to a gene: 5. This clonotype has only a few counts. The sequence came from an adult who was a healthcare worker with PCR-confirmed SARS-CoV-2 infection or an uninfected control (not recorded which). The chain carries TRBV7-8 and TRBJ2-3, with TRBD1 matching over 10 bases. Sequencing used whole blood, obtained at baseline. CDR3 DNA: TGTGCCAGCAGCTTAAGGACAGGGGGATCTAGCACAGATACGCAGTATTTT. Protein: CASSLRTGGSSTDTQYF.